The 20 T cell receptor beta chains listed next were all sequenced from one sample in a study of cytomegalovirus exposure and HLA in healthy donors. 13 Jbeta primers and 60 Vbeta primers were used for the PCR. The method was immunoSEQ multiplex PCR; TCRdb's version includes in-frame clones alone and lacks a portion of them. The table has some 100,000 clones, 60% to 80% seen once; the top ten hold just over 2%. The sequenced material came from PBMCs. Receptors were obtained from a human donor in good health.

V is TRBV2 and J is TRBJ1-6; D unclear. The CDR3 extends over 14 amino acids. Trimming removed 8 bases from V and 9 bases from J, with 17 bases in between. Germline loops: CDR1 SNHLY, CDR2 FYNNEI. CDR3 sequence (DNA): TGTGCCAGCTTGGCAGTGTTGGAGGGTTCACCCCTCCACTTT. Its translation is CASLAVLEGSPLHF. The variable domain in full, completed from reference TRBV2 and TRBJ1-6, reads EPEVTQTPSHQVTQMGQEVILRCVPISNHLYFYWYRQILGQKVEFLVSFYNNEISEKSEIFDDQFSVERPDGSNFTLKIRSTKLEDSAMYFCASLAVLEGSPLHFGNGTRLTVT.

The chain is built from TRBV5-1 and TRBJ2-3; 7 bases match TRBD1. The germline V gene encodes CDR1 SGHRS and CDR2 YFSETQ. Losses at the gene ends were 1 base for V and 5 bases for J; bases not matched to a gene: 7. The CDR3 has 15 amino acids. The CDR3 DNA reads as TGCGCCAGCAGCTTGCAGGGGGTCACGATAGATACGCAGTATTTT. Residues: CASSLQGVTIDTQYF.

The gene calls are TRBV10-3 and TRBJ1-2; D might be TRBD1 (5 bases). The CDR3 consists of 13 residues. The ends were cut back, 4 bases at V and 4 bases at J, with 10 bases in the middle. Germline CDR1 is ENHRY and CDR2 is SYGVKD. CDR3 sequence reads: CAISGTHSYGYTF. The CDR3 DNA sequence: TGTGCCATCAGTGGGACACACTCCTATGGCTACACCTTC.

This clone was seen more than once but under ten times. The chain uses TRBV7-2 and TRBJ2-1; TRBD2 matches at 8 bases. Germline V lookup: CDR1 SGHTA, CDR2 FQGNSA. The ends lost 0 bases at V and 2 bases at J; junction bases unmatched: 0. There are 15 residues in the CDR3. CDR3 sequence reads: CASSLASGAYNEQFF. As DNA, the CDR3 is TGTGCCAGCAGCTTAGCTAGCGGGGCCTACAATGAGCAGTTCTTC.

This clone has only one observation. The chain is built from TRBV11-2 and TRBJ1-1; D gene unclear. The CDR3 is 16 amino acids. CDR1 and CDR2 from the germline V gene are SGHAT and FQNNGV. V lost 5 bases and J lost 1, with 17 bases in between. CDR3: CASSRTGAAGNTEAFF. In DNA, the CDR3 is TGTGCCAGCAGCCGAACGGGAGCTGCCGGGAACACTGAAGCTTTCTTT. The entire variable domain, with the rest obtained from reference TRBV11-2 and TRBJ1-1, is as follows: EAGVAQSPRYKIIEKRQSVAFWCNPISGHATLYWYQQILGQGPKLLIQFQNNGVVDDSQLPKDRFSAERLKGVDSTLKIQPAKLEDSAVYLCASSRTGAAGNTEAFFGQGTRLTVV.

This clone has just a few counts. The chain carries TRBV9 and TRBJ2-5; TRBD1 matches at 7 bases. V gave up 4 bases and J gave up 2 bases; unmatched junction bases: 14. CDR1 and CDR2 (germline): SGDLS, YYNGEE. The CDR3 has 17 residues. Written as DNA, the CDR3 is TGTGCCAGCAGCCCTCGGACAGGTCAGGGTTTACAAGAGACCCAGTACTTC. Its translation is CASSPRTGQGLQETQYF.

This chain's CDR3 is CASSLSSGGINEQYF. The CDR3 bases are TGTGCCAGCAGTTTATCTAGCGGGGGTATCAACGAGCAGTACTTC. The genes are TRBV28 and TRBJ2-7, with 10 bases matching TRBD2. The V gene's germline CDR1 is MDHEN and CDR2 SYDVKM. The J segment lost 5 bases and the V segment lost 1 base, leaving 5 bases of the junction unmatched. The CDR3 contains 15 residues. Combining the CDR3 with reference TRBV28 and TRBJ2-7 gives the whole variable domain DVKVTQSSRYLVKRTGEKVFLECVQDMDHENMFWYRQDPGLGLRLIYFSYDVKMKEKGDIPEGYSVSREKKERFSLILESASTNQTSMYLCASSLSSGGINEQYFGPGTRLTVT.

The V call is TRBV6-1, the J call TRBJ2-7; possible D gene TRBD1, 5 bases. The germline V and J ends were trimmed by 2 bases and 3 bases, with 14 bases remaining between them. The germline gives CDR1 MNHNS, CDR2 SASEGT. The CDR3 extends over 15 amino acids. CDR3 amino acids: CASSEQTTVLYEQYF. The DNA for the CDR3 is TGTGCCAGCAGTGAACAGACGACAGTACTCTACGAGCAGTACTTC.

V is TRBV11-2 and J is TRBJ2-1; weak D call: TRBD2 (6 bases). Germline-derived CDR1 and CDR2 are SGHAT and FQNNGV. This CDR3 region has 16 residues. Trimming removed 1 base at V and 1 base at J, with 11 bases between. The CDR3 DNA reads as TGTGCCAGCAGCTTAGCCTTAGCGGCATCCTACAATGAGCAGTTCTTC. Translating it yields CASSLALAASYNEQFF.

The V and J genes are TRBV4-3 and TRBJ2-6; D is perhaps TRBD2 (6 bases). CDR3 size: 16 residues. V was pared by 1 base and J by 0 bases, with 7 bases between. CDR1 and CDR2 from the germline V gene are LGHNA and YSLEER. The CDR3 sequence is CASSQGRGSGANVLTF. As DNA, the CDR3 is TGCGCCAGCAGCCAAGGGCGGGGCTCTGGGGCCAACGTCCTGACTTTC.

The rearrangement uses TRBV5-1 and TRBJ2-2, with 7 positions matching TRBD1. Germline V lookup: CDR1 SGHRS, CDR2 YFSETQ. CDR3 size: 13 residues. J gave up 1 base and V 7 bases, and 1 base lay outside the gene matches. The CDR3, as DNA: TGCGCCAGCTGGACAGGGAACACCGGGGAGCTGTTTTTT. Encoded protein: CASWTGNTGELFF.

The chain couples TRBV12-5 to TRBJ2-1; 7 positions match TRBD1. With 6 bases clipped from V and 8 bases from J, the junction kept 10 bases outside the gene matches. Per the germline V gene, CDR1 is LGHNT and CDR2 is FRNRAP. The CDR3 spans 14 residues. DNA of the CDR3: TGTGCTAGTGGCTGGGGACAGTTTAACGATGAGCAGTTCTTC. It translates to CASGWGQFNDEQFF.

The rearrangement joins TRBV5-1 to TRBJ1-1, with a tentative D call TRBD1 (6 bases). V was cut by 3 bases and J by 8 bases, with 11 bases left in between. Germline values: CDR1 SGHRS, CDR2 YFSETQ. The CDR3 length is 12 residues. CDR3 sequence reads: CASSSSGGEAFF. CDR3 DNA sequence: TGCGCCAGCAGCTCCTCTGGGGGCGAAGCTTTCTTT.

Written as DNA, the CDR3 is TGTGCCAGCGGTAATGTCAGAAATGGCTACACCTTC. This gives the protein CASGNVRNGYTF. This chain joins TRBV6-5 and TRBJ1-2; D remains ambiguous. The germline V and J ends were trimmed by 8 bases and 6 bases, with 13 bases remaining between them. This CDR3 is built from 12 residues. Germline CDR1 reads MNHEY; CDR2 reads SVGAGI.

CDR3 in amino acids: CSARTGNQPQHF. CDR3 DNA: TGCAGCGCCCGGACAGGCAATCAGCCCCAGCATTTT. The chain recombines TRBV29-1 with TRBJ1-5, with a tentative D call TRBD1 (6 bases). CDR1 SQVTM and CDR2 ANQGSEA come from the germline V gene. The V end lost 7 bases, the J end lost 2 bases, and 9 bases lay between the germline ends. This CDR3 comprises 12 residues.

The chain has TRBV5-4 and TRBJ2-3; 9 bases agree with TRBD1. Germline assignment: CDR1 SGHNT and CDR2 YYREEE (reference sequence). This CDR3 contains 15 residues. Unmatched junction bases numbered 1, after V lost 2 bases and J lost 0 bases. Written as DNA, the CDR3 is TGTGCCAGCAGCTTTACAGGGGGCAGCACAGATACGCAGTATTTT. Its protein product is CASSFTGGSTDTQYF.

V is TRBV29-1 and J is TRBJ2-2, with 10 bases aligning to TRBD2. The CDR3 covers 18 residues. Germline V gene lookup returns CDR1 SQVTM and CDR2 ANQGSEA. V shed 6 bases, J shed 7 bases, and the junction held 20 bases outside the gene matches. DNA of the CDR3: TGCAGCGTGGGCGGGGAACTAGCGGGACGACGGTGGAACGGGGAGCTGTTTTTT. The encoded protein is CSVGGELAGRRWNGELFF.

This sequence joins TRBV6-1 and TRBJ1-1, with D hard to call. V lost 4 bases and J lost 4, with 7 bases in between. The germline gives CDR1 MNHNS, CDR2 SASEGT. The CDR3 consists of 12 residues. CDR3 nucleotide sequence: TGTGCCAGCAGTGTGCAGATCACTGAAGCTTTCTTT. Residues: CASSVQITEAFF.

The rearrangement uses TRBV6-5 and TRBJ2-4, with 9 bases lining up with TRBD1. There are 15 residues in the CDR3. V shed 0 bases, J shed 6 bases, and the junction held 3 bases outside the gene matches. The germline V gene encodes CDR1 MNHEY and CDR2 SVGAGI. The CDR3 protein is CASSYSVGQGNIQYF. The CDR3 nucleotides read TGTGCCAGCAGTTACTCCGTGGGACAGGGAAACATTCAGTACTTC.

This chain links TRBV6-1 with TRBJ2-7; TRBD1 matches 10 bases. J lost 4 bases, V lost 4 bases, and 4 bases had no gene match. CDR3 length equals 14 residues. The germline V gene has CDR1 MNHNS and CDR2 SASEGT. CDR3 loop: CASSVGTGVYEQYF. The CDR3 DNA reads as TGTGCCAGCAGTGTCGGGACAGGGGTGTACGAGCAGTACTTC.